This T cell receptor beta chain was captured in a study of blood T cell repertoires in COVID-19. As for the study in general: There were acute and convalescent COVID-19 samples, and they came from the United States, Italy and Spain.

Recruited during active infection, patients (from Seattle) were subsequently followed longitudinally. Authors' methods: Cell counts per sample came from amplifying reference gene primers. Assay: immunoSEQ multiplex PCR; the TCRdb copy retains only in-frame clones and omits some. For V, J and clone size, that table is used; D and trimming come from the DNA. The sample has 55,000 to 70,000 clones; approximately 85% are singletons. The sample consisted of peripheral blood. The clonotype originates from a woman aged 60-70 years with COVID-19, enrolled during active disease.

The CDR3 sequence: CASSTQGHTDTQYF. CDR3 DNA: TGTGCCAGCAGTACCCAGGGACACACAGATACGCAGTATTTT. The rearrangement links TRBV6-2 or TRBV6-3 to TRBJ2-3, with D tentatively TRBD1 (6 bases). This CDR3 comprises 14 residues. The V gene lost 5 bases and the J gene lost 2 bases, with 11 bases spanning the gap. CDR1 and CDR2 (germline): MNHEY, SVGEGT.